This T cell receptor (beta chain) was sequenced for a study of Graves' ophthalmopathy and Graves' hyperthyroidism. Moderate-to-severe activity, CAS at least 3, NOSPECS at least 4 and duration under 3 months characterized donors with ophthalmopathy. Excluded: other autoimmune disease, uncontrolled infection, pregnancy or lactation. RNA transcripts were the source from which TCR beta CDR3 regions were amplified. Second-round multiplex PCR came after first-round RT-PCR with HTBI primers. TCRdb reprocessed the multiplex PCR reads via MiXCR and lists one record per CDR3 protein. The sample yields roughly 700,000 distinct CDR3 sequences, about 44% seen once. Germline CDR1 reads LNHDA; CDR2 reads SQIVND (reference sequence). The CDR3 is 13 residues long. With V trimmed by 5 bases and J by 8 bases, 7 bases remained unmatched. In this sample, this clonotype turned up a few times.

Material: peripheral blood. The V gene is TRBV19, the J gene TRBJ1-2; 8 bases fit TRBD1. This TCR derives from an adult man with Graves' ophthalmopathy. The CDR3 is CASSSTGDGGYTF. In nucleotides, the CDR3 is TGTGCCAGTAGTTCGACAGGGGACGGGGGCTACACCTTC.